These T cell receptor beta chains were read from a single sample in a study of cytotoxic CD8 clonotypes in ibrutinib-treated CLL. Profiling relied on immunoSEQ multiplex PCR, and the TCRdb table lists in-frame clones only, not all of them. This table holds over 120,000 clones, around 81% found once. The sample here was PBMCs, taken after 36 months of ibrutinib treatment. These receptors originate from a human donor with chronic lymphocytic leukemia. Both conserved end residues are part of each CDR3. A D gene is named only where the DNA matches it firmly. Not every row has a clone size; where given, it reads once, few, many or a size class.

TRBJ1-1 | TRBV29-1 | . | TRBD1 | CSVGYTGTGVYEAFF | TGCAGCGTTGGGTATACCGGGACAGGGGTCTATGAAGCTTTCTTT
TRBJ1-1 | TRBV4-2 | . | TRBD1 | CASSPRTGADTEAFF | TGTGCCAGCAGCCCTAGGACAGGGGCGGACACTGAAGCTTTCTTT
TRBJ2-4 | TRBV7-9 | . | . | CASSLVGTAKNIQYF | TGTGCCAGCAGCTTAGTTGGGACGGCTAAAAACATTCAGTACTTC
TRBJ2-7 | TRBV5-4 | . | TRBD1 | CASSRYMDRAHEQYF | TGCGCCAGCAGCCGCTATATGGACAGGGCCCACGAGCAGTACTTC
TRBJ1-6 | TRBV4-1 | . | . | CASSQEPGGALYSPLHF | TGCGCCAGCAGCCAAGAGCCTGGTGGGGCCCTTTATTCACCCCTCCACTTT
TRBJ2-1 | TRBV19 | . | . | CASSIGGRYNEQFF | TGTGCCAGTAGTATAGGTGGGAGATACAATGAGCAGTTCTTC
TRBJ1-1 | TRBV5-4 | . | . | CASSLAGSNTEAFF | TGTGCCAGCAGCTTGGCAGGCAGCAACACTGAAGCTTTCTTT
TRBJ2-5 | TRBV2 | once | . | CASHPGYQETQYF | TGTGCCAGCCACCCCGGGTACCAAGAGACCCAGTACTTC
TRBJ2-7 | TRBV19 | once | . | CASSARGRAEQYF | TGTGCCAGTAGTGCGCGGGGCCGGGCCGAGCAGTACTTC
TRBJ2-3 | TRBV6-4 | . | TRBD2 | CASSLRAGTTDTQYF | TGTGCCAGCAGTCTTAGAGCGGGAACCACAGATACGCAGTATTTT
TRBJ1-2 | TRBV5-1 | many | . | CASSLELSWDGYTF | TGCGCCAGCAGCTTGGAGCTCTCGTGGGATGGCTACACCTTC
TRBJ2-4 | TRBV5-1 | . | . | CASSLGWGDIQYF | TGCGCCAGCAGCTTGGGCTGGGGAGACATTCAGTACTTC
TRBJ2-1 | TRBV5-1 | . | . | CASSLLIVNNEQFF | TGCGCCAGCAGCTTGTTAATTGTTAACAATGAGCAGTTCTTC
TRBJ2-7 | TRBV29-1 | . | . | CSVPSVGRQQYF | TGCAGCGTTCCCTCTGTGGGGCGTCAGCAGTACTTC
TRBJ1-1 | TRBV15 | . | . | CATSGPDRNTEAFF | TGTGCCACCAGCGGGCCGGACAGGAACACTGAAGCTTTCTTT
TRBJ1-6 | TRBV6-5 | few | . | CASSRNRAPNSPLHF | TGTGCCAGCAGTCGAAACAGGGCCCCCAATTCACCCCTCCACTTT
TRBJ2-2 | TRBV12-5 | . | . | CASGLRAGELFF | TGTGCTAGTGGCCTCCGGGCCGGGGAGCTGTTTTTT
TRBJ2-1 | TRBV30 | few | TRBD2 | CAWSVLADNEQFF | TGTGCCTGGAGTGTACTAGCGGACAATGAGCAGTTCTTC
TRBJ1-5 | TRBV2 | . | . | CASTEGQAGNQPQHF | TGTGCCAGCACCGAGGGTCAAGCGGGCAATCAGCCCCAGCATTTT
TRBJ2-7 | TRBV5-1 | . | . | CASSLALLASYEQYF | TGCGCCAGCAGCTTGGCACTGCTAGCCTCCTACGAGCAGTACTTC
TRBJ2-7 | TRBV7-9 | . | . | CASSLTRSEQYF | TGTGCCAGCAGCTTAACTAGGTCCGAGCAGTACTTC
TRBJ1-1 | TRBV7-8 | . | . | CASSLPGQNTEAFF | TGTGCCAGCAGCTTACCGGGACAGAACACTGAAGCTTTCTTT
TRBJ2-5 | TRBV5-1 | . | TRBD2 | CASSSGLAGEYQETQYF | TGCGCCAGCAGCTCAGGACTAGCGGGGGAGTACCAAGAGACCCAGTACTTC
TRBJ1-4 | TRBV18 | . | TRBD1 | CASSPAGTGNEKLFF | TGTGCCAGCTCACCAGCCGGGACAGGGAATGAAAAACTGTTTTTT
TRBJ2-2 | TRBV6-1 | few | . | CASLNTDAGELFF | TGTGCCAGCCTTAATACCGACGCCGGGGAGCTGTTTTTT
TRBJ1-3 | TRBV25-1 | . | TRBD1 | CASRPRQGGLGNTIYF | TGTGCCAGCAGGCCCCGACAGGGGGGCCTCGGAAACACCATATATTTT
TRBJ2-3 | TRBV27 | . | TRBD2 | CASSLDFGGSTDTQYF | TGTGCCAGCAGTTTAGATTTCGGCGGGAGTACAGATACGCAGTATTTT